This TCR beta chain was obtained from a study of blood T cell repertoires in COVID-19. Study in general: The samples span acute and convalescent COVID-19 from the United States, Italy and Spain. Sources were T cells, B-cell-depleted T cells, or PBMCs; the material itself was cDNA or gDNA.

As processed by the authors: Estimated nucleated cell counts came from reference gene primer amplification. Assay used: immunoSEQ multiplex PCR; TCRdb lists only in-frame clones, some missing. V and J calls plus clone size are reproduced from that table; the DNA served to infer D and trimming. Of about 190,000 clones in the sample, around 90% were seen once. Input material: peripheral blood. This receptor was taken from a middle-aged man with active or convalescent COVID-19.

CDR3 nucleotides: TGTGCCAGCAGCTTAGCGCGGGGCTTGGAGGAAAACATTCAGTACTTC. It codes for CASSLARGLEENIQYF. The V call is TRBV7-9, the J call TRBJ2-4; a possible D gene is TRBD2 (6 bases). This CDR3 region has 16 residues. Trimming cost V 0 bases and J 5 bases, with 14 bases left between them. Per the germline V gene, CDR1 is SEHNR and CDR2 is FQNEAQ (reference sequence).